One sample yielded the 16 T cell receptor beta chains listed below, sequenced in a study of blood T cell repertoires in COVID-19. Data came from immunoSEQ multiplex PCR; TCRdb stores just in-frame clones and leaves some out. The sample lists approximately 170,000 clones, roughly nine tenths occurring once. Material: peripheral blood. The receptors here all came from a man aged 25-45 years with acute or convalescent COVID-19.

This rearrangement joins TRBV7-2 to TRBJ2-1, with 12 bases matching TRBD2. CDR3 length equals 15 residues. CDR1 is SGHTA and CDR2 is FQGNSA in the germline V gene. After removal of 3 bases from V and 7 bases from J, the junction contained 4 bases not matched to a gene. CDR3 loop: CASSLTSGGANEQFF. In DNA, the CDR3 is TGTGCCAGCAGCTTGACTAGCGGGGGTGCAAATGAGCAGTTCTTC.

V is TRBV6-5 and J is TRBJ2-7; tentatively, D is TRBD1 (5 bases). V lost 2 bases and J 6 bases, leaving 11 bases between the germline ends. This CDR3 spans 13 amino acids. Germline values: CDR1 MNHEY, CDR2 SVGAGI. CDR3 region: CASSYAGFTEQYF. The DNA of the CDR3 is TGTGCCAGCAGTTACGCAGGGTTTACCGAGCAGTACTTC.

The rearrangement uses TRBV19 and TRBJ2-4; the match to TRBD2 covers 11 bases. Germline assignment: CDR1 LNHDA and CDR2 SQIVND (reference sequence). CDR3 length: 15 residues. V lost 5 bases to trimming and J lost 4 bases; unmatched junction nucleotides: 4. The CDR3, as DNA: TGTGCCAGTAGTCCGTGGACTAGCGGGAAAAACATTCAGTACTTC. Protein product: CASSPWTSGKNIQYF.

The V and J genes are TRBV4-1 and TRBJ1-1; D is uncertain. This CDR3 region has 17 residues. Deletions cut 3 bases from V and 0 bases from J, with 17 bases between. CDR1 MGHRA and CDR2 YSYEKL come from the germline V gene. The CDR3 DNA follows: TGCGCCAGCAGCCATCCCGACCTCCGGGGAGTGAACACTGAAGCTTTCTTT. It specifies CASSHPDLRGVNTEAFF.

The V and J genes are TRBV11-1 and TRBJ2-7, with 7 bases aligning to TRBD2. V shed 2 bases and J 3 bases; nucleotides not matched to a gene: 4. The germline V gene encodes CDR1 SGHAT and CDR2 FQDESV (reference sequence). The CDR3 sequence is 14 residues long. The CDR3 spells CASSLRGRIYEQYF. The CDR3 DNA sequence: TGTGCCAGCAGCTTACGCGGGAGAATCTACGAGCAGTACTTC.

The chain is built from TRBV27 and TRBJ1-6; 7 bases are a match to TRBD1. The germline V gene encodes CDR1 MNHEY and CDR2 SMNVEV (reference sequence). The CDR3 is 18 residues long. The V segment lost 0 bases and the J segment 0 bases; nucleotides outside the gene matches: 5. The DNA for the CDR3 is TGTGCCAGCAGTTTATCCCGAGGGGGCGGCTCCTATAATTCACCCCTCCACTTT. It codes for CASSLSRGGGSYNSPLHF.

The chain carries TRBV14 and TRBJ2-7, with D unresolved. The V gene's germline CDR1 is SGHDN and CDR2 FVKESK. Trimming pared 3 bases from V and 2 bases from J, leaving 14 bases between. CDR3 length equals 15 residues. CDR3 DNA sequence: TGTGCCAGCAGCCATCACTCGGTACTGCCCTACGAGCAGTACTTC. Translated, it gives CASSHHSVLPYEQYF.

The rearrangement links TRBV4-1 to TRBJ1-3; D is unclear. In germline, CDR1 is MGHRA, CDR2 YSYEKL. The CDR3 sequence is 15 residues long. V gave up 2 bases and J gave up 0 bases, with 8 bases separating them. The CDR3, as DNA: TGCGCCAGCAGCCAACGCCGGGTCTCTGGAAACACCATATATTTT. This encodes CASSQRRVSGNTIYF.

This chain links TRBV13 with TRBJ2-1; 8 nucleotides match TRBD2. CDR3 size: 15 residues. Germline CDR1 reads PRHDT; CDR2 reads FYEKMQ (reference sequence). V shed 5 bases, J shed 4 bases, and the junction held 7 bases outside the gene matches. The CDR3 DNA follows: TGTGCCAGCAGCGGGGGACTAGGCCTTTACAATGAGCAGTTCTTC. Residues: CASSGGLGLYNEQFF. The variable domain in full, completed from reference TRBV13 and TRBJ2-1, reads AAGVIQSPRHLIKEKRETATLKCYPIPRHDTVYWYQQGPGQDPQFLISFYEKMQSDKGSIPDRFSAQQFSDYHSELNMSSLELGDSALYFCASSGGLGLYNEQFFGPGTRLTVL.

The chain joins TRBV19 to TRBJ2-1; D is possibly TRBD2 (6 bases). The CDR3 is 14 residues long. The V and J ends lost 6 bases and 3 bases respectively, with 12 bases between them. Germline CDR1 is LNHDA and CDR2 is SQIVND (reference sequence). The CDR3 bases are TGTGCCAGTAGAGATCTAGCGAACTACAATGAGCAGTTCTTC. Its protein product is CASRDLANYNEQFF.

V gene TRBV28 combines with J gene TRBJ1-1; a possible D gene is TRBD1 (5 bases). This CDR3 comprises 12 residues. Deletions cut 6 bases from V and 4 bases from J, with 9 bases between. CDR1 MDHEN and CDR2 SYDVKM come from the germline V gene. This CDR3 reads CASRTEVTEAFF. The DNA of the CDR3 is TGTGCCAGCAGGACAGAGGTCACTGAAGCTTTCTTT.

This chain uses TRBV28 with TRBJ2-7; TRBD2 aligns across 12 bases. Germline V CDR1 and CDR2: MDHEN, SYDVKM. The ends lost 6 bases at V and 2 bases at J; junction bases unmatched: 5. This CDR3 contains 15 residues. The CDR3 region has the DNA TGTGCCAGCAGGACCGCTAGCGGGGGGGCCTACGAGCAGTACTTC. Protein: CASRTASGGAYEQYF.

This chain links TRBV28 with TRBJ2-1; a weak D match, TRBD1 (6 bases). The V end was cut by 6 bases, the J end by 2 bases, with 11 bases between. The CDR3 runs to 14 residues. Germline CDR1 MDHEN, CDR2 SYDVKM. CDR3 DNA sequence: TGTGCCAGCAGGACAGGTGGAACCTACAATGAGCAGTTCTTC. Its protein product is CASRTGGTYNEQFF.

V usage is TRBV9 and J usage is TRBJ1-1; no clear D gene. Germline-derived CDR1 and CDR2 are SGDLS and YYNGEE. This CDR3 comprises 12 residues. Trimming took 4 bases from V and 3 from J, leaving 7 bases between them. This chain's CDR3 is CASSPTDTEAFF. CDR3 nucleotides: TGTGCCAGCAGCCCTACGGACACTGAAGCTTTCTTT.

The V gene is TRBV7-9, the J gene TRBJ2-3; 11 positions match TRBD1. V shed 9 bases, J shed 7 bases, and the junction held 6 bases outside the gene matches. CDR1 is SEHNR and CDR2 is FQNEAQ in the germline V gene (reference sequence). The CDR3 spans 13 residues. CDR3 protein: CASGTGGRNTQYF. In nucleotides, the CDR3 is TGTGCCAGTGGGACAGGGGGGAGGAATACGCAGTATTTT.

The rearrangement links TRBV30 to TRBJ2-5, with no clear D. Germline V gene lookup returns CDR1 GTSNPN and CDR2 SVGIG (reference sequence). CDR3 length: 12 amino acids. Trimming stripped 4 bases from V and 2 bases from J, with 8 bases between. The CDR3 reads CAWTQLQETQYF. For the CDR3, the DNA is TGTGCCTGGACACAACTACAAGAGACCCAGTACTTC.